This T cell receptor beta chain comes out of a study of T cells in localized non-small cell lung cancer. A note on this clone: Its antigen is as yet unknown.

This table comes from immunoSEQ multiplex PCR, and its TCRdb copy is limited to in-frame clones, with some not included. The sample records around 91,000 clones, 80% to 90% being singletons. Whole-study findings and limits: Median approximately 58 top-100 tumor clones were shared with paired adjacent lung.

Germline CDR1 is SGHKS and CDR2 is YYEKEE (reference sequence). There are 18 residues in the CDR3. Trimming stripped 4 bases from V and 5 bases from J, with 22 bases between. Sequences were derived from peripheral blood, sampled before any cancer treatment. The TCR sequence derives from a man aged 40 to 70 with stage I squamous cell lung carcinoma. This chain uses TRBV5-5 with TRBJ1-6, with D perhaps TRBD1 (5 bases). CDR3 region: CASSLIGVSKGNNSPLHF. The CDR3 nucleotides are TGTGCCAGCAGCCTCATTGGGGTAAGTAAGGGGAATAATTCACCCCTCCACTTT.